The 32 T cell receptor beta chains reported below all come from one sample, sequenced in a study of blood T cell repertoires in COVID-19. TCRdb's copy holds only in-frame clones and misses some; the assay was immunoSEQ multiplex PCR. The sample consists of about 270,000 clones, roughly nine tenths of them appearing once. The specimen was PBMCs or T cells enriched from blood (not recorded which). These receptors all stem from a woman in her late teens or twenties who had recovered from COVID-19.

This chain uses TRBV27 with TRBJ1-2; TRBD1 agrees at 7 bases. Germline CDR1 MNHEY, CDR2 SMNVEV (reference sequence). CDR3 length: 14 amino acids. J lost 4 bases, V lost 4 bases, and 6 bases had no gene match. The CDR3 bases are TGTGCCAGCAGTTCGACAGGGCTCCTCTATGGCTACACCTTC. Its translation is CASSSTGLLYGYTF.

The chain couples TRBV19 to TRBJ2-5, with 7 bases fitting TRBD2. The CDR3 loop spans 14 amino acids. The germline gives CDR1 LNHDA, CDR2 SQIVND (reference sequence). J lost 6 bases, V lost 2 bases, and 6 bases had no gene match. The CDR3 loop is CASSISSGRKTQYF. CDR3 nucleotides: TGTGCCAGTAGTATAAGCTCCGGGAGGAAGACCCAGTACTTC.

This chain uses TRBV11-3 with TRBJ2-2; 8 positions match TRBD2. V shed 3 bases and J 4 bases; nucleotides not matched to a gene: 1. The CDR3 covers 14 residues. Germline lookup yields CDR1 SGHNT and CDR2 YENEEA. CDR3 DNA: TGTGCCAGCAGCTTGCGGGGGGCCACCGGGGAGCTGTTTTTT. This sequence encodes CASSLRGATGELFF.

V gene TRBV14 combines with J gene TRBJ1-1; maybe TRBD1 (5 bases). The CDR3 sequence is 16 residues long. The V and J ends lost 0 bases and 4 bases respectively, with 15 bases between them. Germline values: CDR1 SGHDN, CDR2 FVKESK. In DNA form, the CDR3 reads TGTGCCAGCAGCCAAGATCCGGGGGGGATGTCCACTGAAGCTTTCTTT. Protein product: CASSQDPGGMSTEAFF. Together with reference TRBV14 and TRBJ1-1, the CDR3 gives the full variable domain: EAGVTQFPSHSVIEKGQTVTLRCDPISGHDNLYWYRRVMGKEIKFLLHFVKESKQDESGMPNNRFLAERTGGTYSTLKVQPAELEDSGVYFCASSQDPGGMSTEAFFGQGTRLTVV.

The CDR3 DNA sequence: TGTGCCAGCAGTCAACTACAGGGGAACGGTGAAAAACTGTTTTTT. Its protein is CASSQLQGNGEKLFF. The genes are TRBV14 and TRBJ1-4, with 7 positions matching TRBD1. The germline gives CDR1 SGHDN, CDR2 FVKESK. V lost 6 bases to trimming and J lost 7 bases; unmatched junction nucleotides: 11. This CDR3 is built from 15 residues.

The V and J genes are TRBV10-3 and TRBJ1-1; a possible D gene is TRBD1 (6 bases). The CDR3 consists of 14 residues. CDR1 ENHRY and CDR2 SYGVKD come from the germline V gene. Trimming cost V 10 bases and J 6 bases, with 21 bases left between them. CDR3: CATDSGQKTPEAFF. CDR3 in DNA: TGTGCCACTGACTCGGGACAAAAGACGCCTGAAGCTTTCTTT.

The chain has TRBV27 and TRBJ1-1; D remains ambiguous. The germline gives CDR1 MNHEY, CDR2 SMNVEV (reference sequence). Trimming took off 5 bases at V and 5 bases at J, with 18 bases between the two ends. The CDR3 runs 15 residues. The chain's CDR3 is CASSRSGRGGTEAFF. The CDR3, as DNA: TGTGCCAGCAGTCGGAGCGGACGGGGAGGAACTGAAGCTTTCTTT.

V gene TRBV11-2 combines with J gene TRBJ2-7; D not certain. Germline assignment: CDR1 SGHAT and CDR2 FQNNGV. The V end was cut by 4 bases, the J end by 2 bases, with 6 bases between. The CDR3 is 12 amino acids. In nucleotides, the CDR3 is TGTGCCAGCAGCTCCCAAACCTACGAGCAGTACTTC. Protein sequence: CASSSQTYEQYF.

CDR3 sequence: CASSHVCGQGVHSGNTIYF. For the CDR3, the DNA is TGTGCCAGCAGCCACGTCTGCGGACAGGGGGTTCACTCTGGAAACACCATATATTTT. The chain combines TRBV14 with TRBJ1-3, with 10 bases that match TRBD1. In germline, CDR1 is SGHDN, CDR2 FVKESK. The CDR3 spans 19 residues. Trimming cost V 3 bases and J 0 bases; bases outside gene matches: 11.

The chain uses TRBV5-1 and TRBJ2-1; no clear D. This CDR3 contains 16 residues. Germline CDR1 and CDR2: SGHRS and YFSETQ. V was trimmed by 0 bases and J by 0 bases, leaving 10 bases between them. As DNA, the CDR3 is TGCGCCAGCAGCTTGGAGGCCTGGAGCTCCTACAATGAGCAGTTCTTC. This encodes CASSLEAWSSYNEQFF.

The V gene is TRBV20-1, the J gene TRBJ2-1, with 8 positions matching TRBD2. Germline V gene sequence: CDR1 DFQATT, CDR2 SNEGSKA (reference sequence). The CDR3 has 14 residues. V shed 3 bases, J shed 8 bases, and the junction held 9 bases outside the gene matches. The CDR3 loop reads CSASISGVSDEQFF. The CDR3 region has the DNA TGCAGTGCTAGTATTAGCGGGGTGTCTGATGAGCAGTTCTTC.

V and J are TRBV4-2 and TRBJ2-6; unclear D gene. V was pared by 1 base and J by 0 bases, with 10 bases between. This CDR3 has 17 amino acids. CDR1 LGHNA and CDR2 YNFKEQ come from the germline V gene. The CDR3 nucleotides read TGTGCCAGCAGCCAAGCCCCACCGGTCTCTGGGGCCAACGTCCTGACTTTC. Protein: CASSQAPPVSGANVLTF.

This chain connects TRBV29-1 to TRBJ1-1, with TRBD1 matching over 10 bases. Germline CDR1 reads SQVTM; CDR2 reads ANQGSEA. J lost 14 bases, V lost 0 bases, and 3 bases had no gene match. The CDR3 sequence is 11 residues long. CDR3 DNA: TGCAGCGTTGAAGATCCGGGACAGGGGTTCTTT. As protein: CSVEDPGQGFF.

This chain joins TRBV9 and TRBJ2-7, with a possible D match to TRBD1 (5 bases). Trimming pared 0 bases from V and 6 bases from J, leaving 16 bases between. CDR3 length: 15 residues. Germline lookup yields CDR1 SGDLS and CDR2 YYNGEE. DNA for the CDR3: TGTGCCAGCAGCGTAGGGGCAGGGTTCTTTTCCGAGCAGTACTTC. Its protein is CASSVGAGFFSEQYF.

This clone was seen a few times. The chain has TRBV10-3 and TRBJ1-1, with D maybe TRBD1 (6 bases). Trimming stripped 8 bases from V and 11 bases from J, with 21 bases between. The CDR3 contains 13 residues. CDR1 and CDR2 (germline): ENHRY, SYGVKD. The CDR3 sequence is CAIGTFSSGLAFF. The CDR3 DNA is TGTGCCATCGGGACATTCAGCTCCGGTTTGGCTTTCTTT.

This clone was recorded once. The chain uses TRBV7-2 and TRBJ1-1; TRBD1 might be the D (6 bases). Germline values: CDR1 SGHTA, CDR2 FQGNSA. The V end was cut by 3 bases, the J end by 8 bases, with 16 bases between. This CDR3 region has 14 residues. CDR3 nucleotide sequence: TGTGCCAGCAGCTTTCGAGGGGGTGAGGGGGAAGCTTTCTTT. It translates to CASSFRGGEGEAFF.

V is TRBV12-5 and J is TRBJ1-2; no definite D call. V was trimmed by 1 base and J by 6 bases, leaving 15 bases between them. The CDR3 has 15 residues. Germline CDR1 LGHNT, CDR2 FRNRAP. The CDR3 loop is CASGLGAASPDGYTF. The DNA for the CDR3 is TGTGCTAGTGGTTTGGGGGCAGCCTCTCCCGATGGCTACACCTTC.

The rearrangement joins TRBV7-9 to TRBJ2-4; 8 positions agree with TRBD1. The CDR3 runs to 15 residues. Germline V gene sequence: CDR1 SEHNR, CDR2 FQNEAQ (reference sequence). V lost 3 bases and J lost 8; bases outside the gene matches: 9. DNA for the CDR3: TGTGCCAGCAGCTTGGCCCAGGGGGCGGGTGACATTCAGTACTTC. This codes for CASSLAQGAGDIQYF.

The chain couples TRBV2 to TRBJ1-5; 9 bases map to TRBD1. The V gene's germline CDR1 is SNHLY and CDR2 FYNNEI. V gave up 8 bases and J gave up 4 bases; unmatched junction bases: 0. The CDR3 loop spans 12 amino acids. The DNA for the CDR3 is TGTGCCAGCGGGACAGGGAATCAGCCCCAGCATTTT. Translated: CASGTGNQPQHF.

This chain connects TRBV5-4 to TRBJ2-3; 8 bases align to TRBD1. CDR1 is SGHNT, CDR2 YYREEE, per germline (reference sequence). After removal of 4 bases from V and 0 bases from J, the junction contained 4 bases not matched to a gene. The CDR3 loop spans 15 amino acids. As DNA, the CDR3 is TGTGCCAGCAGCACCTGGACAGGGAGCACAGATACGCAGTATTTT. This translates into CASSTWTGSTDTQYF.

The CDR3 sequence is CASSEGQGRNGYTF. The CDR3, as DNA: TGTGCCAGCAGTGAAGGACAGGGGAGGAATGGCTACACCTTC. The chain uses TRBV11-2 and TRBJ1-2, with 9 bases fitting TRBD1. With V trimmed by 6 bases and J by 6 bases, 8 bases remained unmatched. The CDR3 runs 14 residues. Germline CDR1 reads SGHAT; CDR2 reads FQNNGV.

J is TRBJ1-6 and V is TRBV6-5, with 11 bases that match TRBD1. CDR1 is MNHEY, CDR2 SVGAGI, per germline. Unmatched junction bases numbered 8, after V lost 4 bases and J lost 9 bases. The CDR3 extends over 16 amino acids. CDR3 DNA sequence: TGTGCCAGCAGTTCAACCGGGACAGGGGGAGCTTCACCCCTCCACTTT. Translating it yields CASSSTGTGGASPLHF.

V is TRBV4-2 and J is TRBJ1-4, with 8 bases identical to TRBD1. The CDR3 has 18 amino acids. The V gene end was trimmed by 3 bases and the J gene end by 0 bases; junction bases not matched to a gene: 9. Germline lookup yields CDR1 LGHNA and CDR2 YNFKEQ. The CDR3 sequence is CASSQSPGQAATNEKLFF. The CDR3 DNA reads TGTGCCAGCAGCCAGTCTCCGGGACAGGCCGCAACTAATGAAAAACTGTTTTTT.

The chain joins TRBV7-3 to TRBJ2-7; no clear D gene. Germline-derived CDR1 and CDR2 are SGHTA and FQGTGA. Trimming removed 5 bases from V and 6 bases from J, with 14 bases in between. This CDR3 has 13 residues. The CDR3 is CASSPAPRREQYF. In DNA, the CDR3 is TGTGCCAGCAGCCCCGCCCCCAGGCGCGAGCAGTACTTC.

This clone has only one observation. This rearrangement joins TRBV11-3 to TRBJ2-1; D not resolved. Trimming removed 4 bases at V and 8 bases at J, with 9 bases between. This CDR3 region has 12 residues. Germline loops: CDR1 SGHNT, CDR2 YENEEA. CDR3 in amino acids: CASSSDRDEQFF. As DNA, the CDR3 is TGTGCCAGCAGCTCAGACCGGGATGAGCAGTTCTTC. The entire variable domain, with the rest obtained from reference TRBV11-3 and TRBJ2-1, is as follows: EAGVVQSPRYKIIEKKQPVAFWCNPISGHNTLYWYLQNLGQGPELLIRYENEEAVDDSQLPKDRFSAERLKGVDSTLKIQPAELGDSAVYLCASSSDRDEQFFGPGTRLTVL.

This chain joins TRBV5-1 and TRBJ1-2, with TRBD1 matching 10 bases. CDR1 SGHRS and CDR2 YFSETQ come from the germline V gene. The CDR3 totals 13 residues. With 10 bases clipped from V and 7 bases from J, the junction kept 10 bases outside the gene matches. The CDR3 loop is CASGRQGAGGYTF. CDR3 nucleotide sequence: TGCGCCTCAGGGAGACAGGGGGCCGGTGGCTACACCTTC.

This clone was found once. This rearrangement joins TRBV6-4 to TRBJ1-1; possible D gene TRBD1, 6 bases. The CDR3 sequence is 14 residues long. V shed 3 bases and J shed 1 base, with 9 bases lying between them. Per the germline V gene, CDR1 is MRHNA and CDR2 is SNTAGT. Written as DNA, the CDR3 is TGTGCCAGCAGTGAGGGAGGGGGGAACACTGAAGCTTTCTTT. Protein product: CASSEGGGNTEAFF.

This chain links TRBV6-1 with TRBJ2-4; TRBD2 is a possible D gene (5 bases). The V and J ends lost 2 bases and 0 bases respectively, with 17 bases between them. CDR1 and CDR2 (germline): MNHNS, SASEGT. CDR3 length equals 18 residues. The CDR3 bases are TGTGCCAGCAGTGAACCCCCCAGCGGACGGCTAGCCAAAAACATTCAGTACTTC. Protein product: CASSEPPSGRLAKNIQYF.

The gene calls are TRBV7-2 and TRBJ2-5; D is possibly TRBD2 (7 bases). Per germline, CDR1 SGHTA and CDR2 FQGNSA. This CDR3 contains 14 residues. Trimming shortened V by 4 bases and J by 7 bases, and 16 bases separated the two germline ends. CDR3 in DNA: TGTGCCAGCAGCTCACGCGGGGGCCCAAGGACCCAGTACTTC. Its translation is CASSSRGGPRTQYF.

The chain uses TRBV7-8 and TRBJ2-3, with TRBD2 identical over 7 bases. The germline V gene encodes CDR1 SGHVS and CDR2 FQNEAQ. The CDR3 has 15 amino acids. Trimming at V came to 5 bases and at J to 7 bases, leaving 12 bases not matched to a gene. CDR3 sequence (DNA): TGTGCCAGCAGCGGTAACAAGCAGCGGGGTTATACGCAGTATTTT. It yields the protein CASSGNKQRGYTQYF.

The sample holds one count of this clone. CDR3 amino acids: CASSQGFGFNYGYTF. The CDR3 region has the DNA TGTGCCAGCAGCCAAGGCTTCGGTTTTAACTATGGCTACACCTTC. The rearrangement uses TRBV4-2 and TRBJ1-2; no definite D call. CDR3 length equals 15 residues. Trimming shortened V by 1 base and J by 1 base, and 10 bases separated the two germline ends. The germline CDR1 and CDR2 sequences are LGHNA and YNFKEQ.

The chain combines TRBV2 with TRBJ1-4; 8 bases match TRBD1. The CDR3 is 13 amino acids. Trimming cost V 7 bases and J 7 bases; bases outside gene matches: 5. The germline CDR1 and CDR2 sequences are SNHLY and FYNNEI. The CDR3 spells CASMTGVPEKLFF. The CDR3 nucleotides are TGTGCCAGCATGACAGGGGTACCTGAAAAACTGTTTTTT.